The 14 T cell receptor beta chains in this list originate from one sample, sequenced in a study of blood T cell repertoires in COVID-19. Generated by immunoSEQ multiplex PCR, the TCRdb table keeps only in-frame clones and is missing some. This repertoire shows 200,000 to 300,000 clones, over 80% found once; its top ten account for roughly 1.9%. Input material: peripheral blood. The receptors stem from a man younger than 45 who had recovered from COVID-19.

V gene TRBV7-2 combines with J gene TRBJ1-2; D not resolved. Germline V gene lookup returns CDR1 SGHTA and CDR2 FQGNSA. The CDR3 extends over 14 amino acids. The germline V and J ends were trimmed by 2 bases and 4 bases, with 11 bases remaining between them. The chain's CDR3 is CASSLTDVPYGYTF. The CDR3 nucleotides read TGTGCCAGCAGCTTAACTGATGTGCCCTATGGCTACACCTTC.

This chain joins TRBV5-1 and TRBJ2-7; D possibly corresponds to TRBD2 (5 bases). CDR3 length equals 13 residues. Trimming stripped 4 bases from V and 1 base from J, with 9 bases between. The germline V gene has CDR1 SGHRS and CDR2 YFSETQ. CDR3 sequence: CASSPAGSYEQYF. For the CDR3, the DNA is TGCGCCAGCAGCCCCGCGGGTTCCTACGAGCAGTACTTC.

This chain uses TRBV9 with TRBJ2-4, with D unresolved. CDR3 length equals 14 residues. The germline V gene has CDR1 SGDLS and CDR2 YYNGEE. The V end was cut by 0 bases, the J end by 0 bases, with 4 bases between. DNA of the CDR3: TGTGCCAGCAGCGTAGGTCGAGCCAAAAACATTCAGTACTTC. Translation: CASSVGRAKNIQYF.

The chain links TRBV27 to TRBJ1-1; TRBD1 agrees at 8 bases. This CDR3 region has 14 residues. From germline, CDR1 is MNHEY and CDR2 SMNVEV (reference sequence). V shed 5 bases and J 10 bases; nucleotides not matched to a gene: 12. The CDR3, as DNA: TGTGCCAGCAGTGTCGCAGGGGGCTTTCGTAGAGCTTTCTTT. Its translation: CASSVAGGFRRAFF.

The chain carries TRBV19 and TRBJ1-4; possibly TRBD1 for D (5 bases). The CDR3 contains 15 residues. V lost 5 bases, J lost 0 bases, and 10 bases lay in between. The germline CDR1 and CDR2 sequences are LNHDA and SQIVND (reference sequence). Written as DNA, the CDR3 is TGTGCCAGTAGTCGCACAGGAGCAACTAATGAAAAACTGTTTTTT. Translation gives CASSRTGATNEKLFF.

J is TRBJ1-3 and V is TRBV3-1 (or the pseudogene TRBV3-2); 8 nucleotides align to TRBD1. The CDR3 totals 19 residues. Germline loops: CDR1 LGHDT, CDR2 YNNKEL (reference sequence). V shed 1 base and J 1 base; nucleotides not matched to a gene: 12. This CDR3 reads CASSQGTGNSLRSGNTIYF. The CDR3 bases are TGTGCCAGCAGCCAAGGGACAGGGAACAGTTTAAGATCTGGAAACACCATATATTTT.

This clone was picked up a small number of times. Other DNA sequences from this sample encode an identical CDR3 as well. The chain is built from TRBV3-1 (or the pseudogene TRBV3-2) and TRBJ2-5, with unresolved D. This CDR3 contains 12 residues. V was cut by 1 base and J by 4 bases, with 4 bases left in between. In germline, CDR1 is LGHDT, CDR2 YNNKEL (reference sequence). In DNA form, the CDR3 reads TGTGCCAGCAGCCAAGGAGGAGAGACCCAGTACTTC. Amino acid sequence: CASSQGGETQYF.

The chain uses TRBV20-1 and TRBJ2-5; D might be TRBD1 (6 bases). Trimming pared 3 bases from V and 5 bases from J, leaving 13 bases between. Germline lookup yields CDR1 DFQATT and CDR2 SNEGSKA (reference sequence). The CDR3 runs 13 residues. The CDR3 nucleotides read TGCAGTGCTAGTCAACAGGGACCGGAGACCCAGTACTTC. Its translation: CSASQQGPETQYF.

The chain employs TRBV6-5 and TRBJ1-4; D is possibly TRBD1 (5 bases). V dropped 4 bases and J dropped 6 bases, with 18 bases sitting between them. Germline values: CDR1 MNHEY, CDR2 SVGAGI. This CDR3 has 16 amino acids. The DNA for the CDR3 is TGTGCCAGCAGTTCCCATGGGGCAGAGCCATATGAAAAACTGTTTTTT. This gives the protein CASSSHGAEPYEKLFF.

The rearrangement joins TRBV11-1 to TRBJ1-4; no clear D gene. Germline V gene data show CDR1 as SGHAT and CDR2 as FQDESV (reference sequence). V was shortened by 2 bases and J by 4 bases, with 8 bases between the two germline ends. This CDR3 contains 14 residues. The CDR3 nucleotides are TGTGCCAGCAGCTTAACAGAAGATAATGAAAAACTGTTTTTT. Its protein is CASSLTEDNEKLFF.

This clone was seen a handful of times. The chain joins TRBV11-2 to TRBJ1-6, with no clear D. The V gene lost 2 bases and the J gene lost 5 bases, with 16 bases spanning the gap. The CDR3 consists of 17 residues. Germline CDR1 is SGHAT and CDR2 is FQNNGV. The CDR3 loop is CASSLLTASDDNSPLHF. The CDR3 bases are TGTGCCAGCAGCTTACTTACGGCCAGCGATGATAATTCACCCCTCCACTTT.

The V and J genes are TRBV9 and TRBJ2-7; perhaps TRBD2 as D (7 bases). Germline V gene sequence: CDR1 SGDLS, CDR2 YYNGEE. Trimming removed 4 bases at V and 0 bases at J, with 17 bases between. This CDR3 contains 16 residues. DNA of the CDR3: TGTGCCAGCAGCAAAGGGGAGGGGGGCTACTCCTACGAGCAGTACTTC. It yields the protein CASSKGEGGYSYEQYF.

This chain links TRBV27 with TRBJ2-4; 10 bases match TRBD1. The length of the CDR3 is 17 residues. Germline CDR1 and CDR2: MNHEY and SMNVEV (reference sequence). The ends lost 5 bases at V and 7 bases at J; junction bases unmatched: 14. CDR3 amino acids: CASSTTKTGTGVNIQYF. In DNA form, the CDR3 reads TGTGCCAGCAGTACGACAAAAACCGGGACAGGGGTCAACATTCAGTACTTC.

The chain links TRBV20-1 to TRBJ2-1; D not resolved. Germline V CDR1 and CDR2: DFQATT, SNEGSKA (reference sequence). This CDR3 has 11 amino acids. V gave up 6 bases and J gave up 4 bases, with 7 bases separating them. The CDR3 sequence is CSAPTYNEQFF. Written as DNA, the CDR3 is TGCAGTGCCCCCACTTACAATGAGCAGTTCTTC.